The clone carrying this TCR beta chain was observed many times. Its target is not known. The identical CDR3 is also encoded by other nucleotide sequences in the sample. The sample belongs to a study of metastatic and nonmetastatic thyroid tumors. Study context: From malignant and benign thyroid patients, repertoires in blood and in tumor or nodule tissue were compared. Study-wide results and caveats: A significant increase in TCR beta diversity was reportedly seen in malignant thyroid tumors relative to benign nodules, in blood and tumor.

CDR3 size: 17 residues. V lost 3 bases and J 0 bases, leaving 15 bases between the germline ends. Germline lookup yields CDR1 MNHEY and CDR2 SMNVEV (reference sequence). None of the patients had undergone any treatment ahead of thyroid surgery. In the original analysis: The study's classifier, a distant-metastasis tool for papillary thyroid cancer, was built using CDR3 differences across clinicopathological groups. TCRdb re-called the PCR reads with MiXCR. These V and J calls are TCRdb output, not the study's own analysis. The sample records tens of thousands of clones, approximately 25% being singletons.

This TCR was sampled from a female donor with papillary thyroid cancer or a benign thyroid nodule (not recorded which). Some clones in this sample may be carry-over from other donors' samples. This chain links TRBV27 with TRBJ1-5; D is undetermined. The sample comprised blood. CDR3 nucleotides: TGTGCCAGCAGTTTGTATTTAGGGCAGAATAGCAATCAGCCCCAGCATTTT. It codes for CASSLYLGQNSNQPQHF.